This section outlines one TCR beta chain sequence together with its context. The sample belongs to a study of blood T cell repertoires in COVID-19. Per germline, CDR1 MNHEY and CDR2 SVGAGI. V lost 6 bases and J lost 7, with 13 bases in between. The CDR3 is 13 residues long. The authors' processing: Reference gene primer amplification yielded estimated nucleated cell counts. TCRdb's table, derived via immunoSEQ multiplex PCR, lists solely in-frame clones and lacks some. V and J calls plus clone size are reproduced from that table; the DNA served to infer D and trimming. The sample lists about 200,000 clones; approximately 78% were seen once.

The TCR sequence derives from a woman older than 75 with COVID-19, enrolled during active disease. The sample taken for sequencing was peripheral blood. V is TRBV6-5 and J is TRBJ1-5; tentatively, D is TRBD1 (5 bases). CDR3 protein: CASRVGLLQPQHF. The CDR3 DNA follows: TGTGCCAGCAGGGTGGGACTGCTACAGCCCCAGCATTTT.